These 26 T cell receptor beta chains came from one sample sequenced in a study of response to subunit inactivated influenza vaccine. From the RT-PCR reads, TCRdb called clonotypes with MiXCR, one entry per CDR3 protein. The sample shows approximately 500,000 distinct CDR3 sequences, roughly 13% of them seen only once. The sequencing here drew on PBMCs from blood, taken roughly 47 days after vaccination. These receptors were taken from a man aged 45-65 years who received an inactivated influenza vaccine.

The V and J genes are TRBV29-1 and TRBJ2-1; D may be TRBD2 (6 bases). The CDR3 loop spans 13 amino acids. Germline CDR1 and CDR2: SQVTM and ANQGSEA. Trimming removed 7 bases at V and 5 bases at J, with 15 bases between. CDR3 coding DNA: TGCAGCGCTGCGGGACTCTATGACAATGAGCAGTTCTTC. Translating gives CSAAGLYDNEQFF.

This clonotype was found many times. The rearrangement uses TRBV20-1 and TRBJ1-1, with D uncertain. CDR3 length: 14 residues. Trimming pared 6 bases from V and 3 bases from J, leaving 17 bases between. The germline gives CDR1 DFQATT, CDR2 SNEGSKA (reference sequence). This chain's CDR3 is CSARQFFSYTEAFF. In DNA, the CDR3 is TGCAGTGCCCGGCAATTTTTTTCGTACACTGAAGCTTTCTTT.

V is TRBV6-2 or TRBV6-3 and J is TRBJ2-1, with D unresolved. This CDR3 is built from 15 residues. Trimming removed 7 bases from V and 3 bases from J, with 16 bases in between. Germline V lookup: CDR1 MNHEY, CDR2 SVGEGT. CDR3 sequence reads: CASIFDPHLYNEQFF. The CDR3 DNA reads TGTGCCAGCATATTCGACCCCCACCTCTACAATGAGCAGTTCTTC.

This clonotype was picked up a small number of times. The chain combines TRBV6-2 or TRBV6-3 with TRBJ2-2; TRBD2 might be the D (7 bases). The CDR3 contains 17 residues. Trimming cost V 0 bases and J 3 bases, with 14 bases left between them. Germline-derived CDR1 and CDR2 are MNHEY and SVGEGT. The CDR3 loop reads CASSYSPGGRDTGELFF. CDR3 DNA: TGTGCCAGCAGTTACTCCCCGGGGGGCCGGGACACCGGGGAGCTGTTTTTT.

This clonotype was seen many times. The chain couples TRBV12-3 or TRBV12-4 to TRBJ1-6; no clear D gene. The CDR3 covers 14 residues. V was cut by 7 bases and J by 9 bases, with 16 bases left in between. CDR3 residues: CASTTSGLASPLHF. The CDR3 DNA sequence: TGTGCCAGCACCACGTCAGGACTGGCTTCACCCCTCCACTTT.

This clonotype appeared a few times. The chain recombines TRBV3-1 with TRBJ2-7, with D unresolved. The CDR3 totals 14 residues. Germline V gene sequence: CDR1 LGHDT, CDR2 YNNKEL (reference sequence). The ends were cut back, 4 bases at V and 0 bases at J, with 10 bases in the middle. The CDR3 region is CASSLTWGSYEQYF. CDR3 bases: TGTGCCAGCAGCCTTACATGGGGCTCCTACGAGCAGTACTTC.

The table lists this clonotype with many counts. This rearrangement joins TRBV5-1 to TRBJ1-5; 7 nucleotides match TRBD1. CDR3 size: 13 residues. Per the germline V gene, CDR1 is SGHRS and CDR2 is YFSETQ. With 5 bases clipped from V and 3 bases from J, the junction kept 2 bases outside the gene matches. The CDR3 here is CASRTGDNQPQHF. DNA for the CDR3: TGCGCCAGCAGAACAGGGGACAATCAGCCCCAGCATTTT.

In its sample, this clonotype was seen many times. CDR3 in DNA: TGCAGTGCTGAGGACAGGTCAAACACTGAAGCTTTCTTT. This sequence encodes CSAEDRSNTEAFF. The V call is TRBV20-1, the J call TRBJ1-1; TRBD1 agrees at 7 bases. Unmatched junction bases numbered 5, after V lost 5 bases and J lost 2 bases. The CDR3 contains 13 residues. Germline V gene data show CDR1 as DFQATT and CDR2 as SNEGSKA (reference sequence).

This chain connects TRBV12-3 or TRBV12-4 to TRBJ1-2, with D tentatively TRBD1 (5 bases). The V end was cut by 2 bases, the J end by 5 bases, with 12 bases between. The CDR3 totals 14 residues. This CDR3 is CASSLNQGGYGYTF. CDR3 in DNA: TGTGCCAGCAGTTTAAACCAGGGAGGATATGGCTACACCTTC.

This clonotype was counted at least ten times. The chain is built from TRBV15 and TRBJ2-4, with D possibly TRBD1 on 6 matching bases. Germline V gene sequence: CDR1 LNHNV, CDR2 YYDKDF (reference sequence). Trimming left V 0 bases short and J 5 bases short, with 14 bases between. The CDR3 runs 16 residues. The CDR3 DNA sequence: TGTGCCACCAGCAGAGACTTACAGGGAAAACAAAACATTCAGTACTTC. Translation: CATSRDLQGKQNIQYF.

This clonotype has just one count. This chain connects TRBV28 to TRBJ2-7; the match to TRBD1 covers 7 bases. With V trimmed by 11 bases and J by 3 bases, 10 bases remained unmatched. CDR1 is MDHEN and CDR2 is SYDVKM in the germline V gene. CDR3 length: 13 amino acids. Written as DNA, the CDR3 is TGTGCCTCCCGGGGACAGTTAAACTACGAGCAGTACTTC. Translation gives CASRGQLNYEQYF.

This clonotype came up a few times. Written as DNA, the CDR3 is TGCGCCAGCAGGGTCTCGGGGACGGCCGGGTCTTCTGAAGCTTTCTTT. Its protein is CASRVSGTAGSSEAFF. The chain is built from TRBV4-1 and TRBJ1-1; D is perhaps TRBD1 (5 bases). Germline loops: CDR1 MGHRA, CDR2 YSYEKL. The CDR3 contains 16 residues. V lost 6 bases and J lost 6, with 23 bases in between.

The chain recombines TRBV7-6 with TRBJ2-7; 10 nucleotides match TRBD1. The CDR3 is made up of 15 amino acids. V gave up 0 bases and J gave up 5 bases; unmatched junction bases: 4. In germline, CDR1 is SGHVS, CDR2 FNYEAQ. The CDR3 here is CASSLADRGTHEQYF. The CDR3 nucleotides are TGTGCCAGCAGCTTAGCGGACAGGGGGACGCACGAGCAGTACTTC.

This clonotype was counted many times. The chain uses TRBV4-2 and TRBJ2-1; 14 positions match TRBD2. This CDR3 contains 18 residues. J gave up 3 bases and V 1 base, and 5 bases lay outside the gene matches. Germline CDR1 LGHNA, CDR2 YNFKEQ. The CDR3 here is CASSQGRLAGGDYNEQFF. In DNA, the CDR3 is TGTGCCAGCAGCCAAGGGCGACTAGCGGGAGGGGACTACAATGAGCAGTTCTTC.

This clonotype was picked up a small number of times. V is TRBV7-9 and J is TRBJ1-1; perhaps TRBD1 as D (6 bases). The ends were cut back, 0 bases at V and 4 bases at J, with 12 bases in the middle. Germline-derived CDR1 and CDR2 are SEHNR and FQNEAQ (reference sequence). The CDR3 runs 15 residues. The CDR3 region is CASSLAGGGATEAFF. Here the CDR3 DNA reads TGTGCCAGCAGCTTAGCAGGAGGGGGTGCCACTGAAGCTTTCTTT.

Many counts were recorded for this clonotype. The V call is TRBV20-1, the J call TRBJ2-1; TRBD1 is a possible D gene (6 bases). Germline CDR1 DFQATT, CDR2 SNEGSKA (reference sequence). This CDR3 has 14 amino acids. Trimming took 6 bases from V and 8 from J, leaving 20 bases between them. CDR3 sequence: CSALRGTNLYEQFF. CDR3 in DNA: TGCAGTGCCCTAAGGGGGACAAATTTATATGAGCAGTTCTTC.

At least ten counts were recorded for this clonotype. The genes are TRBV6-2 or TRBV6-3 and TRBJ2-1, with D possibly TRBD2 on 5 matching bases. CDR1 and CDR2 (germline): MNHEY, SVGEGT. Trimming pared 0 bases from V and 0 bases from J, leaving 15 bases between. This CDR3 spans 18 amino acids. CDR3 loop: CASSYSRVDLSSYNEQFF. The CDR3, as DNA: TGTGCCAGCAGTTACTCGAGGGTGGACTTGAGCTCCTACAATGAGCAGTTCTTC.

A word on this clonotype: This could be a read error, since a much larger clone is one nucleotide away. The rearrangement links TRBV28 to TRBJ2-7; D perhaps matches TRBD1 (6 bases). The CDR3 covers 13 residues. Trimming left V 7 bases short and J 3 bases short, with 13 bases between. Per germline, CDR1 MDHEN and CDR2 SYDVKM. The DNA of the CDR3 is TGTGCCAGCATCCGCCCCAGGGGCTACGAGCAGTACTTC. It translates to CASIRPRGYEQYF.

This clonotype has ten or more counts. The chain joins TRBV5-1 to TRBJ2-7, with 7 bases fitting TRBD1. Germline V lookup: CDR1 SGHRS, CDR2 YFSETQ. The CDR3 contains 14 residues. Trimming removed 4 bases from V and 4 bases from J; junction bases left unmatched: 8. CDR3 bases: TGCGCCAGCAGCAAACCGGGACAGTCATACGAGCAGTACTTC. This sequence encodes CASSKPGQSYEQYF.

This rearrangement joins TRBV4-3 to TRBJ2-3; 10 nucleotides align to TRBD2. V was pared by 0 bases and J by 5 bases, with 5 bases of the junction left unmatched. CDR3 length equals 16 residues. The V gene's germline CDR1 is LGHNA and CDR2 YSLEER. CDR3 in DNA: TGCGCCAGCAGCCAAGATGTAATAGCGGGAGGAGATACGCAGTATTTT. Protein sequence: CASSQDVIAGGDTQYF.

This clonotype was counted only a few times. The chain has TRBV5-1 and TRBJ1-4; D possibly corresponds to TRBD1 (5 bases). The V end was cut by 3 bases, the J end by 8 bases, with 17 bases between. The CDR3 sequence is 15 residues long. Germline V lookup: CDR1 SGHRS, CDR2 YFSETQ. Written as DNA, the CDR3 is TGCGCCAGCAGCTCACTCGCAGCGGGGGAGGAAAAACTGTTTTTT. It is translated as CASSSLAAGEEKLFF.

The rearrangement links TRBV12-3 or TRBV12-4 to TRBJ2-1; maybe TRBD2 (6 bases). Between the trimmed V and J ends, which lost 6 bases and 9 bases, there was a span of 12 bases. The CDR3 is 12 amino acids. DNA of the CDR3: TGTGCCAGCAGCGCTGCGGGATCTGAGCAGTTCTTC. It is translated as CASSAAGSEQFF.

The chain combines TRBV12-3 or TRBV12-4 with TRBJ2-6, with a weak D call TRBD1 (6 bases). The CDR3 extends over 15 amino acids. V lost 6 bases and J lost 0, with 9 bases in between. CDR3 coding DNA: TGTGCCAGCAGGGACAGTTTCTCTGGGGCCAACGTCCTGACTTTC. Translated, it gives CASRDSFSGANVLTF.

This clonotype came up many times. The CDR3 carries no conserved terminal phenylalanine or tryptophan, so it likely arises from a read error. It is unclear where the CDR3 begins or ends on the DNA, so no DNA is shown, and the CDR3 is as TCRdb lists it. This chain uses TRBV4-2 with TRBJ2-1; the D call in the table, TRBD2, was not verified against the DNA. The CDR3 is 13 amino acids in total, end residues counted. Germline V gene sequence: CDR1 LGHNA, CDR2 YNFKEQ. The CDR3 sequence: CASSQKLAGGPDS.

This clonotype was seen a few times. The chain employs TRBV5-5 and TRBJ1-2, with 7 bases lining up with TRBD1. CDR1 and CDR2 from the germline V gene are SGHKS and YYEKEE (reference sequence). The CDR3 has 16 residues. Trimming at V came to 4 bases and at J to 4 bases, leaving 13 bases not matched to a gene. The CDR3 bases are TGTGCCAGCAGCCGCTCCACAGGGGAGACACTCTATGGCTACACCTTC. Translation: CASSRSTGETLYGYTF.

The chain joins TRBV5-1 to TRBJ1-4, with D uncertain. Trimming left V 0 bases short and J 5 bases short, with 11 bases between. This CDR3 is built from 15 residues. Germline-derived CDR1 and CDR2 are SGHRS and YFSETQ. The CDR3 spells CASSLAGQANEKLFF. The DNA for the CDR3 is TGCGCCAGCAGCTTGGCCGGCCAGGCGAATGAAAAACTGTTTTTT.